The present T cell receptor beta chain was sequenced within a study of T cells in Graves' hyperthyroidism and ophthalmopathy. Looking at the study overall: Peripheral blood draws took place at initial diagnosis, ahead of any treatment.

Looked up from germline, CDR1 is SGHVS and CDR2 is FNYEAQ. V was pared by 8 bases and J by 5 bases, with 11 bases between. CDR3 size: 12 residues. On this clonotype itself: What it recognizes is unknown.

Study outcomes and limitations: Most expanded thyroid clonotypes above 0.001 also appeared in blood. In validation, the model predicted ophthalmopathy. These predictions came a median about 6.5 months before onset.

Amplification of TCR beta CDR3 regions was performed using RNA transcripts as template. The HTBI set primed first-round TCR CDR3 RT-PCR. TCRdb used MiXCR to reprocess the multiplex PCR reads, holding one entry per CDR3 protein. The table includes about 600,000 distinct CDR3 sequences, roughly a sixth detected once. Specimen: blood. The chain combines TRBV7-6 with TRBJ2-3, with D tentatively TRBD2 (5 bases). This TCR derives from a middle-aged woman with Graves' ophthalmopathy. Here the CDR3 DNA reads TGTGCCAGCGGAAACCGGGGAGATACGCAGTATTTT. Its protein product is CASGNRGDTQYF.